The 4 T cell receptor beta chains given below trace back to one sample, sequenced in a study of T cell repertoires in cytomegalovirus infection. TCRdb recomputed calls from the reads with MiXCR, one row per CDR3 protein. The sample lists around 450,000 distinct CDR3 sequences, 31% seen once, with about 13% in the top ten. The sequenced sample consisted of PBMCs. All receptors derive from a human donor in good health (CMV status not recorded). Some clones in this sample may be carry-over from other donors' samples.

DNA for the CDR3: TGTGCCAGCCAAACCCTTCAGACAGTCAATCAGCCCCAGCATTTT. Protein sequence: CASQTLQTVNQPQHF. V is TRBV19 and J is TRBJ1-5; D may be TRBD1 (5 bases). Between the trimmed V and J ends, which lost 9 bases and 3 bases, there was a span of 18 bases. This CDR3 has 15 amino acids. CDR1 is LNHDA, CDR2 SQIVND, per germline (reference sequence).

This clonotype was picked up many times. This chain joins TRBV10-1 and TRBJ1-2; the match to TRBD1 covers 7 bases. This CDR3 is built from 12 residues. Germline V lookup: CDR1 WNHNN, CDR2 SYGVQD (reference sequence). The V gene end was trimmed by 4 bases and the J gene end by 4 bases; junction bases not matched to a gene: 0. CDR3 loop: CASSGDSYGYTF. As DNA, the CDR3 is TGCGCCAGCAGTGGGGACAGCTATGGCTACACCTTC.

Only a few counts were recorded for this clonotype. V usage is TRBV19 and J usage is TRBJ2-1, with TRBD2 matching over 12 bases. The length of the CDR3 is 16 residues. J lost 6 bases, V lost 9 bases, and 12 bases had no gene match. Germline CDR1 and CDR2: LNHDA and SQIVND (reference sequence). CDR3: CASCLAGGRVGNEQFF. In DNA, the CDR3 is TGTGCCAGCTGCCTAGCGGGGGGGCGTGTAGGCAATGAGCAGTTCTTC.

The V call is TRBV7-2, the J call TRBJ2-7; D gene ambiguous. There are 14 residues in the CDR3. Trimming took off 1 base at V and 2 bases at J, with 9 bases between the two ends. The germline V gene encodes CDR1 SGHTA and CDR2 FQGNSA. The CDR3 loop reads CASSLGRSTYEQYF. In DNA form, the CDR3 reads TGTGCCAGCAGCTTAGGCAGGTCAACCTACGAGCAGTACTTC.